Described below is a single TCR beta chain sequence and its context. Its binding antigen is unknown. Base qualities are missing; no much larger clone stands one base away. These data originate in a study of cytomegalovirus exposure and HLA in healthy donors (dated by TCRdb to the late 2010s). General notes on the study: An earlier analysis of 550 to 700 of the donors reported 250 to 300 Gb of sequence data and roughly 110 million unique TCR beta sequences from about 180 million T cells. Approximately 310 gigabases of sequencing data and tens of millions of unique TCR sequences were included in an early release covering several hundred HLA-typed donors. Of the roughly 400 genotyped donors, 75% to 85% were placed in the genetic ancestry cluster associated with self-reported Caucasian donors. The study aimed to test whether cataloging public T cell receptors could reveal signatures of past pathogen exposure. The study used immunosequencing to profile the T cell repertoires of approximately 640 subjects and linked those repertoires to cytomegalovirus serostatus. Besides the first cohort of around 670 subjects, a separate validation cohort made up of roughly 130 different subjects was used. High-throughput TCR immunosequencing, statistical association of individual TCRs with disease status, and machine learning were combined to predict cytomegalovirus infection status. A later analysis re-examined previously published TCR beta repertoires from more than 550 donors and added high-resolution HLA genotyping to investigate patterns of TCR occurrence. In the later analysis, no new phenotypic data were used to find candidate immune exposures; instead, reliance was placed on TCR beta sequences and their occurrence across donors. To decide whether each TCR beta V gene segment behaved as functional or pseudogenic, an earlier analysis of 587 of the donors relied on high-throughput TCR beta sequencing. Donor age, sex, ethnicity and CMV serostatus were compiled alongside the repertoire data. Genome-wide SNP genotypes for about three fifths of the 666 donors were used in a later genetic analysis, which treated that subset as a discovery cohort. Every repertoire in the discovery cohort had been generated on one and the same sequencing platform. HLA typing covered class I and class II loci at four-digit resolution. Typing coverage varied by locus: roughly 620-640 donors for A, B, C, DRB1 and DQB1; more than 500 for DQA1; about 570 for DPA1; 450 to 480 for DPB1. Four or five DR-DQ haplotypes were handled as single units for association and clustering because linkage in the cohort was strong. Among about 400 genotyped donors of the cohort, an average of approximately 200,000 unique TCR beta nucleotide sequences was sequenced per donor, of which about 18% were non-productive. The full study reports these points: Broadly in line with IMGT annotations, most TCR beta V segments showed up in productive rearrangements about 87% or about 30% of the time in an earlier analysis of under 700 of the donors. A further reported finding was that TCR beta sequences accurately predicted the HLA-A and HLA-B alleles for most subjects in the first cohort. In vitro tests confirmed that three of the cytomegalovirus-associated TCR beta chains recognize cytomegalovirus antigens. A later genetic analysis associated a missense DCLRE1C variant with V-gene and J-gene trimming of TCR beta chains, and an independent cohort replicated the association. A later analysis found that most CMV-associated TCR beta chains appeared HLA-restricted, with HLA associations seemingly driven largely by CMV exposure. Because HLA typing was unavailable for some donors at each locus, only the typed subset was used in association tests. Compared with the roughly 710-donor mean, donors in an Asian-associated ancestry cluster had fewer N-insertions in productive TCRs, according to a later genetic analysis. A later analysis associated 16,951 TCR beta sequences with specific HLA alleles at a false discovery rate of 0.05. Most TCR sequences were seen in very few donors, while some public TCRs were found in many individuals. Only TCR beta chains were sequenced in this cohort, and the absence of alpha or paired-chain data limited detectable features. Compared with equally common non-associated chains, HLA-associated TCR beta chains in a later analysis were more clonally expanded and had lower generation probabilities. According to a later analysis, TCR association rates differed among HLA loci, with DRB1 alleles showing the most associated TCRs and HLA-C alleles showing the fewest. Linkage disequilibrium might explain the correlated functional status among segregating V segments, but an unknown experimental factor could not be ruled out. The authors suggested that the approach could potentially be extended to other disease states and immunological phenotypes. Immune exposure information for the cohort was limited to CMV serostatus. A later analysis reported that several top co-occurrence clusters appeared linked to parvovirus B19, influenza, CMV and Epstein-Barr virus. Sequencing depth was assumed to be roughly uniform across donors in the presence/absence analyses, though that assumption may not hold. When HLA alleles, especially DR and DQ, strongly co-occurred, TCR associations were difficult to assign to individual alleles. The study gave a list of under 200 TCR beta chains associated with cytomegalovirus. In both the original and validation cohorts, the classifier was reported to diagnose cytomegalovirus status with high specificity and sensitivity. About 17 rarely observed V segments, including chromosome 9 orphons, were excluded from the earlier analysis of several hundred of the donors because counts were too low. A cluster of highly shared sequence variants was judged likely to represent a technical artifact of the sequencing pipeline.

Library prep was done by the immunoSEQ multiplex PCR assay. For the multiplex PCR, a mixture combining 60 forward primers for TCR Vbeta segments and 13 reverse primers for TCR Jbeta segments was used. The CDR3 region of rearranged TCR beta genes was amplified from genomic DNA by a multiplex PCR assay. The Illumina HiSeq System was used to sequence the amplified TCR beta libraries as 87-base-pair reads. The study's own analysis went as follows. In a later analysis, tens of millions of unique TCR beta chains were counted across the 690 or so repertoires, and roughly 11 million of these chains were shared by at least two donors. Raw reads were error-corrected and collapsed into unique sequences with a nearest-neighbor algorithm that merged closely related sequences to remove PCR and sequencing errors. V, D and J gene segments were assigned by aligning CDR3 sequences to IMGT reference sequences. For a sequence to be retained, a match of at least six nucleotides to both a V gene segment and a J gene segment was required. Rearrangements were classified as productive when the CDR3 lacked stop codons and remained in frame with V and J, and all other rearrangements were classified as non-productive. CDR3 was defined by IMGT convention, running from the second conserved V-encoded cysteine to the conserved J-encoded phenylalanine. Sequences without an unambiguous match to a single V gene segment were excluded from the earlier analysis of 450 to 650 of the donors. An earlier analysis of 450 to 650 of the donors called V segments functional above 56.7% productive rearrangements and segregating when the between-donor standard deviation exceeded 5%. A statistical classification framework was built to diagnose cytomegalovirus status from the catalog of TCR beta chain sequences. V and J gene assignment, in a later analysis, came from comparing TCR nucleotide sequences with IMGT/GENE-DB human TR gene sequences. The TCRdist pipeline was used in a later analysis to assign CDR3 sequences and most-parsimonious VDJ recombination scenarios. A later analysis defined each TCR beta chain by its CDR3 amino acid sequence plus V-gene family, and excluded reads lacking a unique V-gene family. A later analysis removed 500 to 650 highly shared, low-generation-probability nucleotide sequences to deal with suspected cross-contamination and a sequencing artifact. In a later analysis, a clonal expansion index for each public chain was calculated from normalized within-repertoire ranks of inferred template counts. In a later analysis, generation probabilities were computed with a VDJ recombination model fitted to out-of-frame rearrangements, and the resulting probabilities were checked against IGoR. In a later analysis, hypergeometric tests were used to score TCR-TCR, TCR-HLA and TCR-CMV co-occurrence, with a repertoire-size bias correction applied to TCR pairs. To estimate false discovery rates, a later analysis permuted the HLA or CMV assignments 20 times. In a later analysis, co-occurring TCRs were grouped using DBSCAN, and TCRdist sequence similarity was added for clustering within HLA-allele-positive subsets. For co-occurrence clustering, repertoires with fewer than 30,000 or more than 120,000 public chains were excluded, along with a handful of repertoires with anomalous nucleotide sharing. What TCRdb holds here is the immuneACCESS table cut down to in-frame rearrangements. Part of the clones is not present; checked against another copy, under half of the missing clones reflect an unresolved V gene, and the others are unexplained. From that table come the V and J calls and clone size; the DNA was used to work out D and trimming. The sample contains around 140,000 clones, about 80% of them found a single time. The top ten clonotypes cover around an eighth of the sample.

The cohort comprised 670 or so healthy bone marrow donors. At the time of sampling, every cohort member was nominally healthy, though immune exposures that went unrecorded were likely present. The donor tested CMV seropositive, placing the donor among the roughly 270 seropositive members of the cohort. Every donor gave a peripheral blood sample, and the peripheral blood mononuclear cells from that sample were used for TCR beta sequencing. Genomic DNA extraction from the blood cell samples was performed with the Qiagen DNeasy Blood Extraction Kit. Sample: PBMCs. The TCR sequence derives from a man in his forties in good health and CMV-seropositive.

The bases are TGTGCCAGCAGCCAAAAGGGGAAACTGTTTTTT. Its protein is CASSQKGKLFF. The V and J segments used are TRBV7-9 and TRBJ1-4; 5 matching bases give a weak D call of TRBD1. Spanning cysteine to phenylalanine, the CDR3 consists of 11 amino acids. Left in the record is the CDR3 DNA by itself, 33 bases read in frame from the first base. The trim is 5 bases for V and 11 bases for J, with a gap of 9 bases between the germline ends. According to the germline V gene (reference sequence), CDR1 reads SEHNR and CDR2 reads FQNEAQ.